A single sample is the source of the 27 T cell receptor beta chains below, sequenced in a study of tumor-infiltrating lymphocytes in oesophageal squamous cell carcinoma. TCRdb reprocessed the PCR reads via MiXCR and lists one record per CDR3 protein. The table records roughly 16,000 distinct CDR3 sequences, less than 55% of them present only once. The material sequenced was blood. These receptors all come from a female donor with esophageal squamous cell carcinoma.

V gene TRBV7-6 combines with J gene TRBJ2-7, with D unclear. The end of the DNA fits TRBJ2-5 better, so the J call may be wrong. Germline V gene sequence: CDR1 SGHVS, CDR2 FNYEAQ. The CDR3 has 15 amino acids. CDR3 residues: CASSLALARQETQYF. CDR3 in DNA: TGTGCCAGCAGCTTAGCGCTTGCACGACAAGAGACCCAGTACTTC.

The chain links TRBV7-3 to TRBJ2-1; D possibly corresponds to TRBD2 (7 bases). The CDR3 contains 13 residues. Trimming pared 3 bases from V and 9 bases from J, leaving 12 bases between. CDR1 SGHTA and CDR2 FQGTGA come from the germline V gene. The CDR3 coding sequence is TGTGCCAGCAGCTTGAAGGGGGGGTTTGAGCAGTTCTTC. This codes for CASSLKGGFEQFF.

The chain couples TRBV6-1 to TRBJ2-4; tentative D call: TRBD1 (6 bases). V lost 11 bases and J 15 bases, leaving 29 bases between the germline ends. The CDR3 extends over 14 amino acids. Germline V gene sequence: CDR1 MNHNS, CDR2 SASEGT. The CDR3 spells CAVKGHLIPGELYF. DNA of the CDR3: TGTGCCGTGAAGGGACACCTCATTCCCGGGGAGCTGTACTTC.

This chain connects TRBV6-1 to TRBJ2-2; the D is unclear. Germline CDR1 and CDR2: MNHNS and SASEGT. V lost 7 bases and J lost 1, with 1 base in between. The CDR3 extends over 11 amino acids. CDR3 coding DNA: TGTGCCAGCAAGAACACCGGGGAGCTGTTTTTT. Amino acid sequence: CASKNTGELFF.

This clonotype was detected many times. V gene TRBV7-2 combines with J gene TRBJ2-3; 11 bases fit TRBD2. Germline CDR1 is SGHTA and CDR2 is FQGNSA. This CDR3 contains 15 residues. V lost 6 bases, J lost 0 bases, and 2 bases stayed unmatched. The CDR3 loop is CASRRTSGSTDTQYF. CDR3 DNA: TGTGCCAGCAGGCGGACTAGCGGGAGCACAGATACGCAGTATTTT.

This clonotype appeared a few times. The V gene is TRBV7-6, the J gene TRBJ2-5; 13 nucleotides agree with TRBD2. The closer fit of TRBJ2-7 to the DNA end suggests the J call may be wrong. The CDR3 covers 15 residues. Germline loops: CDR1 SGHVS, CDR2 FNYEAQ. For the CDR3, the DNA is TGTGCCAGCAGACCTACTAGCGGGGGGGCGAACGAGCAGTACTTC. Translating gives CASRPTSGGANEQYF.

This clonotype was seen at least ten times. This chain links TRBV2 with TRBJ1-5; the D is unclear. CDR3 length: 16 amino acids. Germline lookup yields CDR1 SNHLY and CDR2 FYNNEI. V dropped 2 bases and J dropped 0 bases, with 11 bases sitting between them. The chain's CDR3 is CASSEMMFSSNQPQHF. In DNA form, the CDR3 reads TGTGCCAGCAGTGAAATGATGTTCTCTAGCAATCAGCCCCAGCATTTT.

Comments on this clonotype: The CDR3 end shows no conserved phenylalanine or tryptophan, and so a read error is likely. Because the CDR3's place on the DNA is in doubt, the DNA is left out and the CDR3 is given as listed by TCRdb. This CDR3 reads CASTQASYEQYFGN. The chain carries TRBV7-4 and TRBJ2-5. The germline V gene has CDR1 SGHVT and CDR2 SQSDAQ. With termini counted, the CDR3 has 14 amino acids.

This clonotype has a single count. The rearrangement links TRBV7-6 to TRBJ2-3; D ambiguous. The J call may be mistaken, given a closer DNA end match to TRBJ1-1. CDR1 and CDR2 from the germline V gene are SGHVS and FNYEAQ. The CDR3 contains 15 residues. This CDR3 is CASSLAPAPDTEAFF. The CDR3 nucleotides read TGTGCCAGCAGCTTAGCGCCAGCCCCGGACACTGAAGCTTTCTTT.

This clonotype was observed a few times. The chain is built from TRBV7-8 and TRBJ2-1; 8 positions agree with TRBD2. The closer fit of TRBJ2-5 to the DNA end suggests the J call may be wrong. CDR3 length: 18 residues. Per the germline V gene, CDR1 is SGHVS and CDR2 is FQNEAQ. The CDR3 loop reads CASSLGGSDGRAIETQYF. The CDR3 DNA reads TGTGCCAGCAGCTTAGGTGGGTCGGACGGGAGGGCCATAGAGACCCAGTACTTC.

There are many counts of this clonotype. The genes are TRBV4-3 and TRBJ2-1; D perhaps matches TRBD2 (6 bases). V lost 1 base and J 2 bases, leaving 24 bases between the germline ends. The CDR3 sequence is 20 residues long. Looked up from germline, CDR1 is LGHNA and CDR2 is YSLEER. The CDR3 coding sequence is TGCGCCAGCAGCCAAGGGGGCGGTGCCGGGGGACTCCTAGCCTACAATGAGCAGTTCTTC. It specifies CASSQGGGAGGLLAYNEQFF.

The rearrangement uses TRBV7-6 and TRBJ1-6; D may be TRBD2 (6 bases). The end of the DNA fits TRBJ2-7 better, so the J call may be wrong. The CDR3 loop spans 14 amino acids. Germline CDR1 reads SGHVS; CDR2 reads FNYEAQ. The CDR3 DNA reads as TGTGCCAGCAGCTTAGGTCCGGGGGCCTACGAGCAGTACTTC. Its translation: CASSLGPGAYEQYF.

With respect to this clonotype: The CDR3 does not close with the conserved phenylalanine or tryptophan, likely indicating a read error. The DNA is omitted, as the CDR3 cannot be located on it reliably, and the CDR3 follows TCRdb's listing. The chain joins TRBV7-9 to TRBJ2-6; the DNA was not compared with TRBD2, the D call given in the table. In germline, CDR1 is SEHNR, CDR2 FQNEAQ (reference sequence). The CDR3 is 13 amino acids long, termini counted. CDR3 residues: CASSLGPGLAGLS.

This chain uses TRBV28 with TRBJ2-3; 8 bases line up with TRBD1. In germline, CDR1 is MDHEN, CDR2 SYDVKM. The CDR3 totals 15 residues. Trimming cost V 2 bases and J 2 bases; bases outside gene matches: 3. The CDR3 DNA reads TGTGCCAGCAGTTTAGACAGGGGAGACACAGATACGCAGTATTTT. Residues: CASSLDRGDTDTQYF.

Points on this clonotype: A much larger clone lies a single base off, so this may be a read error. This chain links TRBV27 with TRBJ2-7, with 9 bases fitting TRBD2. The tail of the sequence fits TRBJ2-1 better, so the J call may be wrong. The CDR3 length is 15 residues. Looked up from germline, CDR1 is MNHEY and CDR2 is SMNVEV (reference sequence). CDR3 coding DNA: TGTGCCAGCAGTTCCCGACTAGCGGCCCCGTACGAGCAGTTCTTC. Encoded protein: CASSSRLAAPYEQFF.

The CDR3 loop reads CASSAFGSYEQYF. The CDR3 nucleotides read TGTGCCAGCAGTGCTTTCGGGTCCTACGAGCAGTACTTC. This chain uses TRBV6-2 or TRBV6-3 with TRBJ2-3; no reliable D call. The end of the DNA fits TRBJ2-7 better, so the J call may be wrong. The CDR3 runs 13 residues. CDR1 and CDR2 (germline): MNHEY, SVGEGT.

This clonotype came up many times. This chain links TRBV6-2 or TRBV6-3 with TRBJ1-5; TRBD1 matches at 7 bases. J was trimmed by 4 bases and V by 4 bases; bases with no gene match: 7. Looked up from germline, CDR1 is MNHEY and CDR2 is SVGEGT. This CDR3 is 15 amino acids long. The CDR3 here is CASSSHRGANQPQHF. CDR3 bases: TGTGCCAGCAGTTCACACAGGGGTGCAAATCAGCCCCAGCATTTT.

Only a few counts were recorded for this clonotype. V is TRBV7-6 and J is TRBJ2-3, with no clear D. The CDR3 totals 14 residues. CDR1 SGHVS and CDR2 FNYEAQ come from the germline V gene. Trimming shortened V by 2 bases and J by 2 bases, and 8 bases separated the two germline ends. CDR3 loop: CASSLTRPTDTQYF. CDR3 nucleotide sequence: TGTGCCAGCAGCTTAACCAGACCCACAGATACGCAGTATTTT.

In its sample, this clonotype was seen many times. The genes are TRBV2 and TRBJ2-7; tentatively, D is TRBD1 (5 bases). From germline, CDR1 is SNHLY and CDR2 FYNNEI. V lost 2 bases, J lost 3 bases, and 11 bases lay in between. The CDR3 runs 14 residues. The CDR3 DNA sequence: TGTGCCAGCAGTGAAACGTACAGGCACTACGAGCAGTACTTC. Its protein is CASSETYRHYEQYF.

J is TRBJ2-6 and V is TRBV7-2; D may correspond to TRBD1 or TRBD2 (5 bases each). Trimming cost V 8 bases and J 0 bases, with 17 bases left between them. CDR1 and CDR2 (germline): SGHTA, FQGNSA. The CDR3 consists of 17 residues. Here the CDR3 reads CASRPPRGPSGANVLTF. The CDR3, as DNA: TGTGCCAGCCGTCCTCCCCGGGGCCCCTCTGGGGCCAACGTCCTGACTTTC. The complete variable domain, with remaining parts taken from reference TRBV7-2 and TRBJ2-6, reads GAGVSQSPSNKVTEKGKDVELRCDPISGHTALYWYRQSLGQGLEFLIYFQGNSAPDKSGLPSDRFSAERTGGSVSTLTIQRTQQEDSAVYLCASRPPRGPSGANVLTFGAGSRLTVL.

By its share, this clonotype is medium-sized (0.01 to 0.1%). This chain connects TRBV7-9 to TRBJ2-7, with 7 nucleotides matching TRBD2. Unmatched junction bases numbered 5, after V lost 3 bases and J lost 3 bases. This CDR3 is 14 amino acids long. Germline CDR1 and CDR2: SEHNR and FQNEAQ (reference sequence). Here the CDR3 reads CASSFSSGVYEQYF. CDR3 DNA: TGTGCCAGCAGCTTTTCTAGCGGAGTCTACGAGCAGTACTTC.

This clonotype was seen many times. The chain recombines TRBV28 with TRBJ2-1; TRBD2 matches 11 bases. Trimming at V came to 6 bases and at J to 0 bases, leaving 16 bases not matched to a gene. The CDR3 sequence is 20 residues long. The germline CDR1 and CDR2 sequences are MDHEN and SYDVKM. This CDR3 is CASRRLPGLADVGSYNEQFF. CDR3 DNA: TGTGCCAGCAGAAGATTACCGGGACTAGCGGATGTCGGCTCCTACAATGAGCAGTTCTTC.

This clonotype appeared a few times. A much larger clone sits a single nucleotide away, making a read error possible. J is TRBJ2-5 and V is TRBV6-1, with a possible D match to TRBD1 (6 bases). The CDR3 consists of 17 residues. V lost 6 bases and J 11 bases, leaving 31 bases between the germline ends. Per the germline V gene, CDR1 is MNHNS and CDR2 is SASEGT. The CDR3 loop is CASRTHYIGEGDNEQYF. The DNA for the CDR3 is TGTGCCAGCAGAACTCATTACATAGGGGAAGGGGACAATGAGCAGTACTTC.

Concerning this clonotype: Relative to the germline gene, one junction end is altered; a read error may explain this. The V and J genes are TRBV7-1 and TRBJ2-7; the match to TRBD1 covers 9 bases. TRBV7-1 is noted as an ORF with a role that remains uncertain. CDR3 length equals 13 residues. CDR3 nucleotide sequence: TGTGCCAGCAACACAGGGGGCGCTTCACCCCTCCACTTC. Residues: CASNTGGASPLHF.

This clonotype was seen at least ten times. CDR3 sequence (DNA): TGCGCCAGCAGCCCTCCGGGACAGGGGGCGGAGGCTTTCTTT. Translated: CASSPPGQGAEAFF. The chain combines TRBV5-1 with TRBJ1-1, with 12 bases matching TRBD1. The junction had 9 bases not matched to a gene; V was cut back by 4 bases and J by 11 bases. This CDR3 has 14 residues. Germline V gives CDR1 SGHRS, CDR2 YFSETQ.

By frequency in the sample, this clonotype is large (0.1 to 1%). The chain uses TRBV10-2 and TRBJ2-5; tentatively, D is TRBD1 (6 bases). Germline lookup yields CDR1 WSHSY and CDR2 SAAADI. V gave up 3 bases and J gave up 5 bases, with 10 bases separating them. This CDR3 comprises 13 residues. CDR3: CASSDRGRETQYF. CDR3 DNA: TGCGCCAGCAGTGACAGGGGCCGGGAGACCCAGTACTTC.

The J gene is TRBJ2-2, the V gene TRBV7-1; D may be TRBD2 (6 bases). TRBV7-1 carries the ORF label, with uncertain function. Trimming took 11 bases from V and 0 from J, leaving 16 bases between them. The CDR3 runs to 15 residues. The CDR3 here is CAYTQGGANTGELFF. CDR3 nucleotide sequence: TGTGCCTACACCCAGGGCGGGGCGAACACCGGGGAGCTGTTTTTT.